What follows are 18 T cell receptor beta chains derived from one specimen sequenced in a study of blood T cell repertoires in COVID-19 (TCRdb year 2020). The receptor library was made with the immunoSEQ multiplex PCR assay. TCRdb mirrors the immuneACCESS table, restricted to in-frame sequences. Some clones are absent from its copies; in checked studies, under half trace to an unresolved V gene, and the reason for the others is unknown. The sample has roughly 170,000 clones on record, roughly 79% of them singletons. Clones ranked in the top ten supply roughly 28% of the sample. Sequencing was performed on peripheral blood. These receptor sequences come from a woman in her sixties or seventies with acute or convalescent COVID-19.

This clone was found once. The chain has TRBV6-6 and TRBJ1-3; weak D call: TRBD1 (6 bases). Germline CDR1 and CDR2: MNHNY and SVGAGI (reference sequence). This CDR3 contains 15 residues. V was shortened by 6 bases and J by 4 bases, with 16 bases between the two germline ends. The CDR3 region has the DNA TGTGCCAGCAGCCACCCCTCAGGGACAGGAAACACCATATATTTT. Residues: CASSHPSGTGNTIYF.

This chain joins TRBV15 and TRBJ2-7; the match to TRBD2 covers 7 bases. After removal of 5 bases from V and 0 bases from J, the junction contained 4 bases not matched to a gene. The V gene's germline CDR1 is LNHNV and CDR2 YYDKDF (reference sequence). The CDR3 runs 14 residues. This chain's CDR3 is CATSRGGFSYEQYF. As DNA, the CDR3 is TGTGCCACCAGCCGCGGGGGATTCTCCTACGAGCAGTACTTC. The full variable domain, in which reference TRBV15 and TRBJ2-7 provide the parts outside the CDR3, is DAMVIQNPRYQVTQFGKPVTLSCSQTLNHNVMYWYQQKSSQAPKLLFHYYDKDFNNEADTPDNFQSRRPNTSFCFLDIRSPGLGDTAMYLCATSRGGFSYEQYFGPGTRLTVT.

This clone was seen many times. The chain is built from TRBV5-4 and TRBJ2-7; 8 bases agree with TRBD1. CDR1 and CDR2 (germline): SGHNT, YYREEE (reference sequence). The CDR3 contains 15 residues. The trim removed 4 bases at V and 3 bases at J, leaving 9 bases unmatched. CDR3 DNA sequence: TGTGCCAGCAGCGGAGGACAGGGAGATAACTACGAGCAGTACTTC. Its translation is CASSGGQGDNYEQYF.

The J gene is TRBJ2-4, the V gene TRBV19, with 10 bases fitting TRBD1. From germline, CDR1 is LNHDA and CDR2 SQIVND (reference sequence). This CDR3 contains 17 residues. V trimming: 4 bases; J trimming: 6 bases; junction bases outside the gene matches: 12. The CDR3 DNA is TGTGCCAGTAGTACCGCCAGGGACAGGGGCGGCAGAAACATTCAGTACTTC. Encoded protein: CASSTARDRGGRNIQYF. The entire variable domain, with the rest obtained from reference TRBV19 and TRBJ2-4, is as follows: DGGITQSPKYLFRKEGQNVTLSCEQNLNHDAMYWYRQDPGQGLRLIYYSQIVNDFQKGDIAEGYSVSREKKESFPLTVTSAQKNPTAFYLCASSTARDRGGRNIQYFGAGTRLSVL.

The CDR3 region is CASSRRGLAAQETQYF. As DNA, the CDR3 is TGTGCCAGCAGCCGAAGGGGACTAGCGGCTCAAGAGACCCAGTACTTC. The chain uses TRBV7-9 and TRBJ2-5; 11 nucleotides line up with TRBD2. V was clipped by 5 bases and J by 2 bases; unmatched bases: 7. Germline CDR1 and CDR2: SEHNR and FQNEAQ (reference sequence). The CDR3 totals 16 residues.

The CDR3: CASRPGPLASRQETQYF. The CDR3 coding sequence is TGTGCAAGTCGCCCCGGCCCACTAGCGAGTAGACAAGAGACCCAGTACTTC. This chain links TRBV12-2 with TRBJ2-5; TRBD2 is the table's D call and was not checked against the DNA. TRBV12-2 is classified as a pseudogene. The CDR3 has 17 residues.

The chain carries TRBV7-8 and TRBJ2-3; 7 positions match TRBD2. V dropped 5 bases and J dropped 0; count of bases not matched to a gene: 8. The CDR3 is 16 amino acids. Looked up from germline, CDR1 is SGHVS and CDR2 is FQNEAQ. The DNA of the CDR3 is TGTGCCAGCAGCCCATCTAGCGGAGCTAGCACAGATACGCAGTATTTT. Its protein product is CASSPSSGASTDTQYF.

This sequence joins TRBV4-2 and TRBJ1-3; tentative D call: TRBD1 (5 bases). The CDR3 has 15 amino acids. V shed 1 base and J shed 7 bases, with 14 bases lying between them. CDR1 LGHNA and CDR2 YNFKEQ come from the germline V gene. The CDR3, as DNA: TGTGCCAGCAGCCAAGGGCAGGGTGATGGTAACACCATATATTTT. The encoded protein is CASSQGQGDGNTIYF.

The chain is built from TRBV3-1 (or the pseudogene TRBV3-2) and TRBJ2-2; 13 bases fit TRBD2. This CDR3 is built from 17 residues. Looked up from germline, CDR1 is LGHDT and CDR2 is YNNKEL (reference sequence). Trimming removed 4 bases from V and 3 bases from J; junction bases left unmatched: 5. CDR3 DNA: TGTGCCAGCAGCCGCTCCACTAGCGGGAGGGACACCGGGGAGCTGTTTTTT. Amino acids: CASSRSTSGRDTGELFF.

CDR3 region: CASSSLEPLAPTDTQYF. As DNA, the CDR3 is TGTGCCAGCAGCTCCCTTGAACCACTAGCGCCGACAGATACGCAGTATTTT. The chain links TRBV13 to TRBJ2-3, with 7 bases matching TRBD2. V shed 4 bases and J 3 bases; nucleotides not matched to a gene: 13. Germline V gives CDR1 PRHDT, CDR2 FYEKMQ (reference sequence). The length of the CDR3 is 17 residues.

V usage is TRBV19 and J usage is TRBJ1-3; tentatively, D is TRBD1 (6 bases). In germline, CDR1 is LNHDA, CDR2 SQIVND (reference sequence). CDR3 size: 18 residues. The V gene lost 3 bases and the J gene lost 4 bases, with 22 bases spanning the gap. The CDR3 DNA is TGTGCCAGTAGTATCCTCGATTTAAAGGACAGACAAGGAAACACCATATATTTT. This translates into CASSILDLKDRQGNTIYF.

The chain couples TRBV3-1 (or the pseudogene TRBV3-2) to TRBJ1-4, with D possibly matching TRBD1 (5 bases). The germline V and J ends were trimmed by 4 bases and 8 bases, with 14 bases remaining between them. The CDR3 sequence is 14 residues long. Germline CDR1 is LGHDT and CDR2 is YNNKEL (reference sequence). As DNA, the CDR3 is TGTGCCAGCAGCCTGGGACTGGCGGGGGAAAAACTGTTTTTT. It translates to CASSLGLAGEKLFF.

The chain recombines TRBV10-1 with TRBJ2-5; 9 positions match TRBD2. The germline gives CDR1 WNHNN, CDR2 SYGVQD (reference sequence). V trimming: 3 bases; J trimming: 4 bases; junction bases outside the gene matches: 6. The CDR3 spans 15 residues. CDR3: CASSEGGLALETQYF. The CDR3 DNA reads as TGCGCCAGCAGTGAAGGCGGACTAGCGTTAGAGACCCAGTACTTC.

On this clone itself: The same CDR3 can be traced to other DNA sequences in this sample. The chain carries TRBV24-1 and TRBJ2-1, with no clear D. V was clipped by 5 bases and J by 4 bases, with 5 bases between them. This CDR3 contains 12 residues. CDR1 KGHDR and CDR2 SFDVKD come from the germline V gene. The DNA of the CDR3 is TGTGCCACCAGTGCTAGTTACAATGAGCAGTTCTTC. Amino acid sequence: CATSASYNEQFF.

The rearrangement joins TRBV19 to TRBJ2-5, with D maybe TRBD2 (6 bases). There are 13 residues in the CDR3. Germline CDR1 reads LNHDA; CDR2 reads SQIVND (reference sequence). V was pared by 10 bases and J by 1 base, with 13 bases between. Written as DNA, the CDR3 is TGTGCCACTGCTAGCGTAGGCCAAGAGACCCAGTACTTC. It yields the protein CATASVGQETQYF. Complete variable domain (other parts from reference TRBV19 and TRBJ2-5): DGGITQSPKYLFRKEGQNVTLSCEQNLNHDAMYWYRQDPGQGLRLIYYSQIVNDFQKGDIAEGYSVSREKKESFPLTVTSAQKNPTAFYLCATASVGQETQYFGPGTRLLVL.

At least ten counts were recorded for this clone. The V gene is TRBV7-9, the J gene TRBJ2-1; tentatively, D is TRBD2 (6 bases). V lost 1 base and J lost 5, with 9 bases in between. The CDR3 runs 14 residues. Germline V gives CDR1 SEHNR, CDR2 FQNEAQ (reference sequence). The CDR3 nucleotides are TGTGCCAGCAGCTTAGTCGGACTAAACAATGAGCAGTTCTTC. It codes for CASSLVGLNNEQFF.

The rearrangement links TRBV3-1 (or the pseudogene TRBV3-2) to TRBJ2-1, with TRBD1 as a possible D gene (5 bases). The V and J ends lost 4 bases and 8 bases respectively, with 9 bases between them. CDR1 is LGHDT and CDR2 is YNNKEL in the germline V gene (reference sequence). This CDR3 is built from 12 residues. The chain's CDR3 is CASSPSGYEQFF. DNA for the CDR3: TGTGCCAGCAGCCCCTCAGGGTATGAGCAGTTCTTC.

This clone was seen only a few times. The chain is built from TRBV5-6 and TRBJ1-2; D might be TRBD1 (5 bases). Germline CDR1 SGHDT, CDR2 YYEEEE. V was clipped by 0 bases and J by 5 bases, with 11 bases between them. The CDR3 has 14 amino acids. The CDR3 DNA reads as TGTGCCAGCAGCTTGGGGAGGGGCAGTTATGGCTACACCTTC. It specifies CASSLGRGSYGYTF.